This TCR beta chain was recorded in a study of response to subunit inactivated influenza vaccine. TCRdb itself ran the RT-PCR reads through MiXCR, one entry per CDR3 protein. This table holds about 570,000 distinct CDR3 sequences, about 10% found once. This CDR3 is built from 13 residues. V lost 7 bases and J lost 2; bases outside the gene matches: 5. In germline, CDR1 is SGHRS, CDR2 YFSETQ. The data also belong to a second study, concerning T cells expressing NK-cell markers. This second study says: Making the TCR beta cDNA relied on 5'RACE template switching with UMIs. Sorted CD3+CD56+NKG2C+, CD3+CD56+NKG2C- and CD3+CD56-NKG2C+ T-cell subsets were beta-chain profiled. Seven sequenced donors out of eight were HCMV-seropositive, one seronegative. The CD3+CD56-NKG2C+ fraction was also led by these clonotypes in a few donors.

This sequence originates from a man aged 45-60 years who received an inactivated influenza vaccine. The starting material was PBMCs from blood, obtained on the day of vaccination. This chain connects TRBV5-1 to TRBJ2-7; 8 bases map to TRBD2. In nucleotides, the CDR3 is TGCGCCAGCTCGGGGGGGCGCCCCTACGAGCAGTACTTC. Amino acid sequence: CASSGGRPYEQYF.